This record looks at one T cell receptor (beta chain) sequence and its context. It lacks a known antigen. Base qualities are not provided; no much larger clone lies one nucleotide away. V loses 7 bases at its end and J loses 1 base; junction bases beyond the gene matches: 12. From a lookup of the germline V gene, CDR1 and CDR2 are KGHDR and SFDVKD. The CDR3 runs 18 residues from the cysteine to the phenylalanine. The entry retains the CDR3 DNA only, 54 bases that are in frame from base 1. These data are taken from a study of blood T cell repertoires in COVID-19 (dated by TCRdb to between 2020 and 2021). In the study overall: Collaborator samples came from the United States, Italy and Spain and covered acute and convalescent phases of COVID-19. Where available, HLA class I and class II types were taken from metadata supplied by the sample provider and were not determined by assay-based typing. The dataset comprised deeply sampled blood TCRbeta repertoires from subjects exposed to, actively infected with, or recovered from COVID-19. The prospective study material was composed of cDNA or gDNA derived from T cells, B-cell-depleted T cells, or PBMCs. Samples were obtained from the ongoing ImmuneRACE study (first 160 participants) and from 1,254 subjects provided by 6 global collaborators. The sample metadata nearly always contained a de-identified subject ID, COVID-19 status, age in years and sex. The repertoires were made available in a free public database intended to serve as a resource for research on the immune response to SARS-CoV-2.

On the study overall, not on this receptor specifically: The quantity of clinical and demographic metadata differed by source and by participant and was supplied without curation.

Whole blood was collected in K2EDTA tubes by collaborating institutions according to the institutions' own protocols. Collaborator samples were shipped for TCRbeta analysis as frozen whole blood, isolated PBMCs, or DNA extracted from either sample type. The immunoSEQ Assay, a bias-controlled multiplex PCR, was used to amplify TCRbeta CDR3 regions from genomic DNA. In the source study's methods: The number of nucleated cells in each sample was estimated by amplification of reference gene primers within the assay. Sequence reads were collapsed and filtered to measure the absolute abundance of every unique TCRbeta CDR3 rearrangement. For each sample, productive Simpson clonality was calculated as the square root of Simpson's diversity index over productive rearrangements. The source is immuneACCESS, and TCRdb retained only in-frame sequences with V and J called. Part of the clones is not carried over; for the studies checked, unresolved V genes explain less than half of this, and the remainder is unexplained. D and trimming were read from the DNA, whereas the V and J calls and clone size are those reported in that table. For this sample there are about 140,000 clones; 81% appear just once. The ten largest account for roughly 8% of the sample.

Material for sequencing was peripheral blood. The sequence came from a human donor in a cohort sampled during active COVID-19. The V gene is TRBV24-1 and the J gene is TRBJ1-1; a stretch of 12 junction bases matches TRBD1. The CDR3 here reads CATSPGQGAARTNTEAFF. DNA sequence: TGTGCCACCAGCCCGGGACAGGGGGCCGCAAGGACGAACACTGAAGCTTTCTTT.